The next 28 T cell receptor beta chains were all read from a single sample in a study of T cell repertoires in cytomegalovirus infection. One entry per CDR3 protein, called by TCRdb with MiXCR from the reads. The repertoire includes about 530,000 distinct CDR3 sequences, 26% of them detected once, and about 13% sits in the top ten. What was sequenced was PBMCs. These receptors were taken from a human donor in good health (CMV status not recorded). Some clones in this sample may be carry-over from other donors' samples.

This clonotype came up a few times. CDR3 in DNA: TGTGCCAGCTCACCGGAGATCCCTGGGGCCAACGTCCTGACTTTC. This codes for CASSPEIPGANVLTF. This chain links TRBV18 with TRBJ2-6; unclear D gene. The germline CDR1 and CDR2 sequences are KGHSH and LQKENI. Trimming left V 3 bases short and J 2 bases short, with 8 bases between. CDR3 length: 15 amino acids.

The rearrangement links TRBV6-2 or TRBV6-3 to TRBJ1-2; D not resolved. Trimming removed 2 bases at V and 10 bases at J, with 11 bases between. This CDR3 is 12 amino acids long. The germline gives CDR1 MNHEY, CDR2 SVGEGT. CDR3 DNA: TGTGCCAGCAGTTACAGACCAGGAACCTACACCTTC. It is translated as CASSYRPGTYTF.

V gene TRBV19 combines with J gene TRBJ1-1; D ambiguous. CDR1 LNHDA and CDR2 SQIVND come from the germline V gene (reference sequence). The CDR3 runs to 16 residues. Between the trimmed V and J ends, which lost 6 bases and 1 base, there was a span of 18 bases. CDR3 bases: TGTGCCAGTAGATGGTTACCCGGACCCACGAACACTGAAGCTTTCTTT. Amino acid sequence: CASRWLPGPTNTEAFF.

In its sample, this clonotype was seen a few times. The chain employs TRBV6-2 or TRBV6-3 and TRBJ2-3; 9 nucleotides align to TRBD1. With V trimmed by 5 bases and J by 2 bases, 5 bases remained unmatched. The CDR3 is 15 residues long. Germline V gene data show CDR1 as MNHEY and CDR2 as SVGEGT. The DNA for the CDR3 is TGTGCCAGCAGTCGAGGACAGGGGCACACAGATACGCAGTATTTT. Protein product: CASSRGQGHTDTQYF.

This rearrangement joins TRBV19 to TRBJ2-1; 12 nucleotides agree with TRBD2. CDR3 length: 17 residues. CDR1 LNHDA and CDR2 SQIVND come from the germline V gene (reference sequence). Germline trimming cut 4 bases from V and 0 bases from J; bases unmatched to any gene: 4. The DNA of the CDR3 is TGTGCCAGTAGTAGGGGACTAGCGGGCTTCTCCTACAATGAGCAGTTCTTC. Protein sequence: CASSRGLAGFSYNEQFF.

V usage is TRBV12-3 or TRBV12-4 and J usage is TRBJ2-3; TRBD2 might be the D (6 bases). This CDR3 is 16 amino acids long. Trimming pared 1 base from V and 1 base from J, leaving 12 bases between. CDR3 DNA sequence: TGTGCCAGCAGTTTAGTTAGCGGTGTGGGCACAGATACGCAGTATTTT. As protein: CASSLVSGVGTDTQYF.

The chain links TRBV20-1 to TRBJ2-3; D remains ambiguous. CDR1 is DFQATT, CDR2 SNEGSKA, per germline (reference sequence). Trimming removed 0 bases at V and 4 bases at J, with 8 bases between. CDR3 length equals 13 residues. CDR3 sequence reads: CSARDLGSDTQYF. In DNA, the CDR3 is TGCAGTGCTAGAGATCTGGGATCAGATACGCAGTATTTT.

This clonotype has only a few counts. A read error is possible here, since a much larger clone lies one base away. The rearrangement joins TRBV7-9 to TRBJ1-1; no reliable D call. This CDR3 comprises 12 residues. Germline V gene data show CDR1 as SEHNR and CDR2 as FQNEAQ (reference sequence). V lost 8 bases and J lost 0, with 7 bases in between. CDR3 nucleotides: TGTGCCAGCGTCCGAATGAACACTGAAGCTTTCTTT. Protein product: CASVRMNTEAFF. The full variable domain, in which reference TRBV7-9 and TRBJ1-1 provide the parts outside the CDR3, is DTGVSQNPRHKITKRGQNVTFRCDPISEHNRLYWYRQTLGQGPEFLTYFQNEAQLEKSRLLSDRFSAERPKGSFSTLEIQRTEQGDSAMYLCASVRMNTEAFFGQGTRLTVV.

This clonotype has just a few counts. This chain uses TRBV6-2 or TRBV6-3 with TRBJ2-7, with TRBD2 identical over 14 bases. Trimming cost V 2 bases and J 0 bases; bases outside gene matches: 3. Germline CDR1 MNHEY, CDR2 SVGEGT. The CDR3 has 17 residues. The CDR3 DNA follows: TGTGCCAGCAGTTACCTGACTAGCGGGAGGGACTCCTACGAGCAGTACTTC. It is translated as CASSYLTSGRDSYEQYF.

The chain is built from TRBV12-3 or TRBV12-4 and TRBJ1-2; D is perhaps TRBD1 (6 bases). CDR3 length: 12 residues. Deletions cut 6 bases from V and 6 bases from J, with 11 bases between. The CDR3 DNA reads TGTGCCAGCAGCCAAGGGGGGAATGGCTACACCTTC. Translating it yields CASSQGGNGYTF.

This CDR3 is CASSPQRTGVNEQFF. The CDR3 DNA reads as TGTGCCAGCTCACCCCAGAGGACAGGGGTCAATGAGCAGTTCTTC. The chain combines TRBV18 with TRBJ2-1; 9 bases are a match to TRBD1. This CDR3 contains 15 residues. Germline values: CDR1 KGHSH, CDR2 LQKENI. The J segment lost 6 bases and the V segment lost 3 bases, leaving 6 bases of the junction unmatched.

This sequence joins TRBV12-3 or TRBV12-4 and TRBJ2-6; TRBD1 is a possible D gene (5 bases). CDR3 length equals 14 residues. V was pared by 8 bases and J by 0 bases, with 8 bases between. This chain's CDR3 is CASQQDSGANVLTF. The CDR3 bases are TGTGCCAGCCAACAGGACTCTGGGGCCAACGTCCTGACTTTC.

The genes are TRBV2 and TRBJ2-2; D possibly corresponds to TRBD2 (6 bases). The CDR3 contains 13 residues. Germline V gives CDR1 SNHLY, CDR2 FYNNEI. V shed 5 bases and J shed 6 bases, with 10 bases lying between them. CDR3 nucleotide sequence: TGTGCCAGCAGTCAGACTAGTGCCGGGGAGCTGTTTTTT. Residues: CASSQTSAGELFF.

V is TRBV3-1 and J is TRBJ2-2; 8 bases line up with TRBD1. The germline V gene encodes CDR1 LGHDT and CDR2 YNNKEL (reference sequence). The CDR3 is 15 residues long. J lost 4 bases, V lost 4 bases, and 5 bases had no gene match. CDR3 nucleotide sequence: TGTGCCAGCAGCCGGGACAGGATGGCCACCGGGGAGCTGTTTTTT. This translates into CASSRDRMATGELFF.

This clonotype was counted only a few times. The chain links TRBV28 to TRBJ2-1; tentative D call: TRBD2 (5 bases). This CDR3 spans 18 amino acids. V was cut by 5 bases and J by 0 bases, with 20 bases left in between. CDR1 MDHEN and CDR2 SYDVKM come from the germline V gene. The CDR3: CASSPIPGGSISYNEQFF. The CDR3 DNA follows: TGTGCCAGCAGTCCCATCCCCGGTGGGAGTATCTCCTACAATGAGCAGTTCTTC.

The chain combines TRBV27 with TRBJ2-1, with 7 bases lining up with TRBD2. V shed 5 bases and J 8 bases; nucleotides not matched to a gene: 12. The CDR3 has 15 amino acids. Per germline, CDR1 MNHEY and CDR2 SMNVEV (reference sequence). CDR3 loop: CASSPYSGTGDEQFF. The CDR3, as DNA: TGTGCCAGCAGTCCCTACAGCGGGACCGGCGATGAGCAGTTCTTC.

This clonotype was counted many times. The chain couples TRBV7-2 to TRBJ2-7; 13 bases are shared with TRBD2. Losses at the gene ends were 5 bases for V and 4 bases for J; bases not matched to a gene: 5. The CDR3 is 15 residues long. Germline V gives CDR1 SGHTA, CDR2 FQGNSA. Written as DNA, the CDR3 is TGTGCCAGCAGCCCAGGGACTAGCGGGATGTACGAGCAGTACTTC. Encoded protein: CASSPGTSGMYEQYF.

V gene TRBV7-8 combines with J gene TRBJ2-7; 7 bases fit TRBD2. With V trimmed by 0 bases and J by 2 bases, 4 bases remained unmatched. Germline V gene data show CDR1 as SGHVS and CDR2 as FQNEAQ. This CDR3 is 15 amino acids long. The CDR3 coding sequence is TGTGCCAGCAGCTTAGCGGCGGGGGAAGCCTACGAGCAGTACGTC. Its translation is CASSLAAGEAYEQYV.

This clonotype was seen at least ten times. The rearrangement joins TRBV7-2 to TRBJ2-5; possibly TRBD1 for D (5 bases). Trimming stripped 4 bases from V and 0 bases from J, with 6 bases between. The CDR3 length is 13 residues. CDR1 SGHTA and CDR2 FQGNSA come from the germline V gene. As DNA, the CDR3 is TGTGCCAGCAGCTCAGGGTACCAAGAGACCCAGTACTTC. Protein sequence: CASSSGYQETQYF.

This clonotype turned up a few times. The rearrangement links TRBV5-6 to TRBJ2-5; 7 bases match TRBD1. This CDR3 comprises 14 residues. After removal of 1 base from V and 5 bases from J, the junction contained 5 bases not matched to a gene. Per the germline V gene, CDR1 is SGHDT and CDR2 is YYEEEE. The DNA for the CDR3 is TGTGCCAGCAGCTTGACGACAGGGTTGGAGACCCAGTACTTC. Translation: CASSLTTGLETQYF. Based on the CDR3 plus reference TRBV5-6 and TRBJ2-5, the full variable domain is DAGVTQSPTHLIKTRGQQVTLRCSPKSGHDTVSWYQQALGQGPQFIFQYYEEEERQRGNFPDRFSGHQFPNYSSELNVNALLLGDSALYLCASSLTTGLETQYFGPGTRLLVL.

This chain joins TRBV11-2 and TRBJ1-1; D perhaps matches TRBD1 (6 bases). Germline V CDR1 and CDR2: SGHAT, FQNNGV. This CDR3 is 15 amino acids long. V was clipped by 4 bases and J by 4 bases, with 16 bases between them. The CDR3 region is CASSSVQGRFTEAFF. The CDR3 nucleotides read TGTGCCAGCAGCTCCGTTCAGGGGAGGTTCACTGAAGCTTTCTTT.

The rearrangement uses TRBV19 and TRBJ1-2, with D perhaps matching TRBD1 (6 bases). Trimming cost V 5 bases and J 4 bases, with 17 bases left between them. The germline CDR1 and CDR2 sequences are LNHDA and SQIVND (reference sequence). This CDR3 has 15 amino acids. The CDR3 loop is CASSEPGHILYGYTF. The CDR3 region has the DNA TGTGCCAGTAGTGAACCGGGACACATACTCTATGGCTACACCTTC.

This chain joins TRBV7-2 and TRBJ2-7; a weak D match, TRBD2 (6 bases). The CDR3 has 13 residues. With 2 bases removed from V and 5 bases from J, the gap between germline ends came to 10 bases. Germline CDR1 and CDR2: SGHTA and FQGNSA. The CDR3 nucleotides are TGTGCCAGCAGCTTAACTAGCTACCACGAGCAGTACTTC. It is translated as CASSLTSYHEQYF.

This clonotype has at least ten counts. This chain joins TRBV7-8 and TRBJ1-6; no definite D call. Trimming left V 5 bases short and J 0 bases short, with 8 bases between. This CDR3 has 15 residues. CDR1 is SGHVS, CDR2 FQNEAQ, per germline. CDR3 sequence reads: CASSAWSSYNSPLHF. In DNA form, the CDR3 reads TGTGCCAGCAGCGCCTGGAGCTCCTATAATTCACCCCTCCACTTT.

The rearrangement uses TRBV12-3 or TRBV12-4 and TRBJ1-1, with D hard to call. CDR3 length equals 12 residues. The V gene lost 5 bases and the J gene lost 6 bases, with 10 bases spanning the gap. As DNA, the CDR3 is TGTGCCAGCAGTCCGGACTCCTCTGAAGCTTTCTTT. This gives the protein CASSPDSSEAFF.

The rearrangement joins TRBV30 to TRBJ1-1; no clear D. V lost 4 bases and J 1 base, leaving 7 bases between the germline ends. This CDR3 comprises 12 residues. CDR1 is GTSNPN, CDR2 SVGIG, per germline (reference sequence). In nucleotides, the CDR3 is TGTGCCTGGAACGACGGGAACACTGAAGCTTTCTTT. Translating gives CAWNDGNTEAFF.

This clonotype was detected ten times or more. The V call is TRBV28, the J call TRBJ1-1; 8 nucleotides line up with TRBD1. V lost 6 bases to trimming and J lost 0 bases; unmatched junction nucleotides: 12. The CDR3 totals 17 residues. Germline V CDR1 and CDR2: MDHEN, SYDVKM. The CDR3 sequence is CASSYRGNALVNTEAFF. Here the CDR3 DNA reads TGTGCCAGCAGCTACAGGGGGAACGCGCTGGTGAACACTGAAGCTTTCTTT. Variable domain in full (rest from reference TRBV28 and TRBJ1-1): DVKVTQSSRYLVKRTGEKVFLECVQDMDHENMFWYRQDPGLGLRLIYFSYDVKMKEKGDIPEGYSVSREKKERFSLILESASTNQTSMYLCASSYRGNALVNTEAFFGQGTRLTVV.

This clonotype was seen a handful of times. The CDR3 DNA reads as TGTGCCACCAGCAGGCTAGGGACTACCCAAGAGACCCAGTACTTC. Its protein product is CATSRLGTTQETQYF. The chain couples TRBV15 to TRBJ2-5; 7 nucleotides line up with TRBD2. J gave up 1 base and V 3 bases, and 5 bases lay outside the gene matches. Germline V gene lookup returns CDR1 LNHNV and CDR2 YYDKDF (reference sequence). The CDR3 has 15 amino acids.